One sample yielded the 23 T cell receptor beta chains listed below, sequenced in a study of cytomegalovirus exposure and HLA in healthy donors. The PCR made use of 60 Vbeta and 13 Jbeta primers. TCRdb's copy holds only in-frame clones and misses some; the assay was immunoSEQ multiplex PCR. The profile shows about 180,000 clones, about 80% of them singletons. Sequenced material: PBMCs. Receptor source: a man aged 40-49 years in good health and CMV-seropositive.

The rearrangement uses TRBV6-6 and TRBJ2-2; 12 nucleotides line up with TRBD2. CDR3 length: 16 amino acids. CDR1 is MNHNY, CDR2 SVGAGI, per germline (reference sequence). V lost 2 bases and J lost 6; bases outside the gene matches: 4. CDR3 loop: CASSYGLAGSPGELFF. The CDR3 DNA sequence: TGTGCCAGCAGTTACGGACTAGCGGGATCCCCCGGGGAGCTGTTTTTT.

This clone was recorded only once. The J gene is TRBJ1-4, the V gene TRBV7-9; unclear D gene. The germline V and J ends were trimmed by 4 bases and 2 bases, with 14 bases remaining between them. The germline gives CDR1 SEHNR, CDR2 FQNEAQ (reference sequence). The CDR3 covers 16 residues. The CDR3 sequence: CASSSSGLGTNEKLFF. The CDR3, as DNA: TGTGCCAGCAGCTCCAGCGGATTGGGGACTAATGAAAAACTGTTTTTT.

The chain is built from TRBV9 and TRBJ2-7, with a weak D call TRBD2 (6 bases). The germline CDR1 and CDR2 sequences are SGDLS and YYNGEE. The CDR3 covers 15 residues. V lost 0 bases to trimming and J lost 2 bases, with 12 bases between them. The CDR3 DNA reads TGTGCCAGCAGCGTAGGGGCGGGAACGCCCTACGAGCAGTACTTC. Translated, it gives CASSVGAGTPYEQYF.

A single count supports this clone. This chain links TRBV28 with TRBJ1-2; 7 nucleotides line up with TRBD1. The trim removed 4 bases at V and 4 bases at J, leaving 6 bases unmatched. The germline V gene has CDR1 MDHEN and CDR2 SYDVKM. CDR3 length: 14 amino acids. For the CDR3, the DNA is TGTGCCAGCAGTTCGATGGGACAGTTCTATGGCTACACCTTC. Amino acid sequence: CASSSMGQFYGYTF.

J is TRBJ2-7 and V is TRBV11-2; TRBD2 is a possible D gene (6 bases). Germline V gene lookup returns CDR1 SGHAT and CDR2 FQNNGV. The CDR3 loop spans 14 amino acids. V shed 5 bases and J shed 5 bases, with 16 bases lying between them. Here the CDR3 reads CASSPMGLSDEQYF. The CDR3 DNA reads as TGTGCCAGCAGCCCAATGGGACTTAGTGACGAGCAGTACTTC.

The chain joins TRBV7-9 to TRBJ2-2; 9 bases align to TRBD2. CDR1 is SEHNR, CDR2 FQNEAQ, per germline (reference sequence). CDR3 length: 16 residues. Trimming at V came to 5 bases and at J to 5 bases, leaving 9 bases not matched to a gene. The DNA for the CDR3 is TGTGCCAGCAGCCCTCGGACTAGCGAGAGTACCGGGGAGCTGTTTTTT. Residues: CASSPRTSESTGELFF.

This chain uses TRBV10-3 with TRBJ2-5, with 8 bases identical to TRBD1. The CDR3 is 13 residues long. The germline V gene has CDR1 ENHRY and CDR2 SYGVKD. V was clipped by 6 bases and J by 5 bases; unmatched bases: 5. The CDR3 DNA follows: TGTGCCATCAGGCAGGGGGCCGGCGAGACCCAGTACTTC. It translates to CAIRQGAGETQYF.

There are a few counts of this clone. An end of the junction does not agree with germline; a read error may underlie this. V usage is TRBV7-9 and J usage is TRBJ2-4; 12 bases are shared with TRBD2. The germline CDR1 and CDR2 sequences are SEHNR and FQNEAQ (reference sequence). This CDR3 contains 18 residues. The CDR3 DNA follows: TGTGCCAGCAGCTCCCCATTCCGACTAGCGGGAGCCAAAAACAGTCAGTACTTC. This gives the protein CASSSPFRLAGAKNSQYF.

The gene calls are TRBV21-1 and TRBJ2-5; TRBD1 is the table's D call, not checked against the DNA. TRBV21-1 constitutes a pseudogene. The CDR3 contains 20 residues. CDR3 protein: CASSKGKWDRGNSLKETQYF. The DNA for the CDR3 is TGTGCCAGCAGCAAGGGGAAGTGGGACAGGGGCAATTCCTTAAAAGAGACCCAGTACTTC.

The V and J genes are TRBV15 and TRBJ1-4; D remains unclear. Between the trimmed V and J ends, which lost 1 base and 8 bases, there was a span of 14 bases. Germline assignment: CDR1 LNHNV and CDR2 YYDKDF (reference sequence). The CDR3 totals 15 residues. The chain's CDR3 is CATSRALYLEEKLFF. The CDR3 region has the DNA TGTGCCACCAGCAGAGCTCTGTATCTGGAGGAAAAACTGTTTTTT.

This clone has only a few counts. The chain employs TRBV2 and TRBJ1-3, with D perhaps TRBD1 (5 bases). V was shortened by 6 bases and J by 2 bases, with 14 bases between the two germline ends. Germline-derived CDR1 and CDR2 are SNHLY and FYNNEI. The CDR3 totals 15 residues. The CDR3 DNA is TGTGCCAGCAGACGGAAGTCGGACACTGGAAACACCATATATTTT. Its translation: CASRRKSDTGNTIYF.

The CDR3 region is CASSLPGDIPGEQFF. CDR3 nucleotides: TGTGCCAGCAGCTTACCCGGGGACATCCCGGGTGAGCAGTTCTTC. The rearrangement joins TRBV7-6 to TRBJ2-1, with TRBD1 as a possible D gene (6 bases). Germline CDR1 and CDR2: SGHVS and FNYEAQ. This CDR3 is built from 15 residues. Trimming cost V 2 bases and J 9 bases, with 17 bases left between them.

V usage is TRBV18 and J usage is TRBJ2-1; 14 bases are shared with TRBD2. The CDR3 contains 21 residues. J lost 0 bases, V lost 2 bases, and 12 bases had no gene match. Per the germline V gene, CDR1 is KGHSH and CDR2 is LQKENI. The CDR3 DNA reads TGTGCCAGCTCACCAGCCGCTCCGGGACTAGCGGGGGTTAGCTCCTACAATGAGCAGTTCTTC. It yields the protein CASSPAAPGLAGVSSYNEQFF.

This clone was recorded a few times. V usage is TRBV30 and J usage is TRBJ2-1; tentatively, D is TRBD2 (6 bases). This CDR3 has 15 amino acids. The germline CDR1 and CDR2 sequences are GTSNPN and SVGIG (reference sequence). V was pared by 3 bases and J by 3 bases, with 15 bases between. The chain's CDR3 is CAWRPDYIIYNEQFF. The CDR3 coding sequence is TGTGCCTGGAGACCGGACTACATCATCTACAATGAGCAGTTCTTC. The full variable domain, rest sourced from reference TRBV30 and TRBJ2-1, is SQTIHQWPATLVQPVGSPLSLECTVEGTSNPNLYWYRQAAGRGLQLLFYSVGIGQISSEVPQNLSASRPQDRQFILSSKKLLLSDSGFYLCAWRPDYIIYNEQFFGPGTRLTVL.

The chain joins TRBV28 to TRBJ2-7; 8 bases align to TRBD1. CDR3 length: 16 amino acids. J was trimmed by 3 bases and V by 6 bases; bases with no gene match: 13. Looked up from germline, CDR1 is MDHEN and CDR2 is SYDVKM. This CDR3 reads CASSPGELTGGYEQYF. DNA of the CDR3: TGTGCCAGCAGCCCCGGGGAGCTTACAGGGGGCTACGAGCAGTACTTC.

The V gene is TRBV10-3, the J gene TRBJ1-2, with a weak D call TRBD1 (6 bases). CDR3 size: 13 residues. V gave up 10 bases and J gave up 6 bases, with 18 bases separating them. Germline CDR1 and CDR2: ENHRY and SYGVKD. The CDR3 here is CATRDTALNGYTF. In DNA form, the CDR3 reads TGTGCCACCAGGGACACGGCCCTAAATGGCTACACCTTC.

This clone was picked up a small number of times. The sample carries other DNA sequences with the same CDR3. The chain links TRBV5-1 to TRBJ2-1; 11 nucleotides agree with TRBD2. Losses at the gene ends were 1 base for V and 6 bases for J; bases not matched to a gene: 0. Germline V gene lookup returns CDR1 SGHRS and CDR2 YFSETQ. The CDR3 totals 14 residues. The CDR3 DNA reads TGCGCCAGCAGCTTGACTAGCGGGAGCAATGAGCAGTTCTTC. Protein: CASSLTSGSNEQFF.

V is TRBV5-1 and J is TRBJ2-1, with D perhaps matching TRBD2 (6 bases). The CDR3 length is 14 residues. Trimming took 0 bases from V and 9 from J, leaving 13 bases between them. In germline, CDR1 is SGHRS, CDR2 YFSETQ. The CDR3 reads CASSLASELSEQFF. CDR3 nucleotides: TGCGCCAGCAGCTTGGCTAGCGAGCTAAGTGAGCAGTTCTTC. Based on the CDR3 plus reference TRBV5-1 and TRBJ2-1, the full variable domain is KAGVTQTPRYLIKTRGQQVTLSCSPISGHRSVSWYQQTPGQGLQFLFEYFSETQRNKGNFPGRFSGRQFSNSRSEMNVSTLELGDSALYLCASSLASELSEQFFGPGTRLTVL.

The chain employs TRBV7-9 and TRBJ2-1, with 11 bases identical to TRBD1. The V and J ends lost 5 bases and 8 bases, in that order; junction bases with no gene match: 8. Germline CDR1 SEHNR, CDR2 FQNEAQ (reference sequence). This CDR3 is built from 15 residues. The CDR3 coding sequence is TGTGCCAGCAGCGTCGGACAGGGGGCCATCGATGAGCAGTTCTTC. It yields the protein CASSVGQGAIDEQFF.

The genes are TRBV6-4 and TRBJ2-1; 8 bases are a match to TRBD2. This CDR3 is built from 13 residues. CDR1 and CDR2 from the germline V gene are MRHNA and SNTAGT. V dropped 2 bases and J dropped 10; count of bases not matched to a gene: 4. The CDR3 spells CASSDRVAGEQFF. CDR3 nucleotide sequence: TGTGCCAGCAGTGACAGAGTAGCGGGAGAGCAGTTCTTC.

The chain couples TRBV11-3 to TRBJ2-7; TRBD2 agrees at 7 bases. Per germline, CDR1 SGHNT and CDR2 YENEEA. The V and J ends lost 8 bases and 6 bases, in that order; junction bases with no gene match: 16. The CDR3 runs 15 residues. The CDR3 sequence is CASRSGGGPRSEQYF. The CDR3 DNA follows: TGTGCCAGCCGGTCGGGGGGAGGGCCAAGGAGCGAGCAGTACTTC.

This chain connects TRBV10-2 to TRBJ2-1; 12 nucleotides align to TRBD2. J was trimmed by 8 bases and V by 7 bases; bases with no gene match: 6. This CDR3 region has 14 residues. The germline V gene has CDR1 WSHSY and CDR2 SAAADI. The CDR3 spells CASNLAGGIDEQFF. In DNA, the CDR3 is TGCGCCAGCAACCTAGCGGGAGGGATCGATGAGCAGTTCTTC.

This chain links TRBV9 with TRBJ2-7; D is possibly TRBD1 (7 bases). V lost 4 bases and J 1 base, leaving 18 bases between the germline ends. Germline V gene lookup returns CDR1 SGDLS and CDR2 YYNGEE. This CDR3 has 16 amino acids. The DNA of the CDR3 is TGTGCCAGCAGCCCAGGGGGGCGGGTTGGGTCCTACGAGCAGTACTTC. Amino acid sequence: CASSPGGRVGSYEQYF.